What follows are 29 T cell receptor beta chains derived from one specimen sequenced in a study of cytomegalovirus exposure and HLA in healthy donors. Generated by immunoSEQ multiplex PCR, the TCRdb table keeps only in-frame clones and is missing some. Among fewer than 90,000 clones, more than 70% were seen once, and the ten largest hold about 12%. Sequencing was carried out using PBMCs. Every receptor here comes from a woman between 18 and 29 years old in good health and CMV-seropositive.

This chain joins TRBV2 and TRBJ1-6; 7 nucleotides agree with TRBD1. The length of the CDR3 is 18 residues. V lost 6 bases and J lost 0; bases outside the gene matches: 11. Germline V gives CDR1 SNHLY, CDR2 FYNNEI. CDR3 coding DNA: TGTGCCAGCAGGACAGACAGGGAACAACTCTCCTATAATTCACCCCTCCACTTT. Translating gives CASRTDREQLSYNSPLHF.

This chain connects TRBV25-1 to TRBJ2-5, with 7 bases identical to TRBD1. The J segment lost 4 bases and the V segment lost 7 bases, leaving 18 bases of the junction unmatched. Per the germline V gene, CDR1 is MGHDK and CDR2 is SYGVNS. There are 17 residues in the CDR3. This chain's CDR3 is CASTNRGPRLGGETQYF. CDR3 DNA sequence: TGTGCCAGCACCAATAGGGGGCCCCGATTAGGTGGAGAGACCCAGTACTTC.

The J gene is TRBJ2-7, the V gene TRBV2; D possibly corresponds to TRBD2 (5 bases). This CDR3 region has 14 residues. The germline V and J ends were trimmed by 5 bases and 3 bases, with 14 bases remaining between them. Germline V gene lookup returns CDR1 SNHLY and CDR2 FYNNEI. CDR3 region: CASSSRTGIYEQYF. In DNA form, the CDR3 reads TGTGCCAGCAGTTCGCGGACGGGGATCTACGAGCAGTACTTC.

The chain is built from TRBV14 and TRBJ1-6, with 11 bases that match TRBD1. Per the germline V gene, CDR1 is SGHDN and CDR2 is FVKESK. The trim removed 8 bases at V and 10 bases at J, leaving 4 bases unmatched. The CDR3 covers 13 residues. DNA for the CDR3: TGTGCCAGCTCGGGACAGGGGGTCTCACCCCTCCACTTT. Translating gives CASSGQGVSPLHF.

This clone was detected only a few times. The chain has TRBV5-1 and TRBJ2-7; D not resolved. Per germline, CDR1 SGHRS and CDR2 YFSETQ. This CDR3 is 11 amino acids long. Trimming removed 4 bases from V and 5 bases from J, with 7 bases in between. Written as DNA, the CDR3 is TGCGCCAGCAGCAACAGTGACGAGCAGTACTTC. The encoded protein is CASSNSDEQYF.

This clone was observed once. The chain combines TRBV7-8 with TRBJ1-5, with 8 bases identical to TRBD1. The CDR3 has 19 residues. Germline CDR1 SGHVS, CDR2 FQNEAQ. Germline trimming cut 5 bases from V and 5 bases from J; bases unmatched to any gene: 20. The CDR3 nucleotides read TGTGCCAGCAGCCCCCACTATCGTAGGGGCCAGGGGGCCTATCAGCCCCAGCATTTT. The encoded protein is CASSPHYRRGQGAYQPQHF.

V usage is TRBV28 and J usage is TRBJ2-6, with TRBD1 matching 9 bases. The germline CDR1 and CDR2 sequences are MDHEN and SYDVKM. The CDR3 covers 17 residues. The V gene end was trimmed by 3 bases and the J gene end by 1 base; junction bases not matched to a gene: 4. The CDR3 is CASSFPDRGSGANVLTF. The DNA for the CDR3 is TGTGCCAGCAGTTTTCCGGACAGGGGTTCTGGGGCCAACGTCCTGACTTTC.

This clone was seen a handful of times. The CDR3 nucleotides are TGTGCCTGGAGTGTAGTCGGACAGAGCTATGGCTACACCTTC. This gives the protein CAWSVVGQSYGYTF. This chain links TRBV30 with TRBJ1-2, with D perhaps matching TRBD1 (6 bases). From germline, CDR1 is GTSNPN and CDR2 SVGIG (reference sequence). V lost 0 bases to trimming and J lost 4 bases, with 12 bases between them. The CDR3 contains 14 residues. Filled out from reference TRBV30 and TRBJ1-2, the complete variable domain reads SQTIHQWPATLVQPVGSPLSLECTVEGTSNPNLYWYRQAAGRGLQLLFYSVGIGQISSEVPQNLSASRPQDRQFILSSKKLLLSDSGFYLCAWSVVGQSYGYTFGSGTRLTVV.

This rearrangement joins TRBV2 to TRBJ1-1; TRBD1 matches 9 bases. This CDR3 comprises 13 residues. Germline-derived CDR1 and CDR2 are SNHLY and FYNNEI. V lost 8 bases to trimming and J lost 3 bases; unmatched junction nucleotides: 4. The CDR3 nucleotides read TGTGCCAGCTCCAGGGACAGGGACACTGAAGCTTTCTTT. Translating it yields CASSRDRDTEAFF.

This clone was seen at least ten times. The limits of the CDR3 on the DNA are not certain, so only TCRdb's listed CDR3 is given. The V gene is TRBV4-2, the J gene TRBJ1-5. Looked up from germline, CDR1 is LGHNA and CDR2 is YNFKEQ. Including both end residues, the CDR3 is 15 amino acids long. This CDR3 is CASSQDILENQPQHF.

The sample holds one count of this clone. In the same sample, other DNA sequences code for this CDR3. The chain links TRBV9 to TRBJ2-2; 8 nucleotides line up with TRBD2. Per the germline V gene, CDR1 is SGDLS and CDR2 is YYNGEE. The CDR3 sequence is 17 residues long. Losses at the gene ends were 0 bases for V and 1 base for J; bases not matched to a gene: 5. CDR3 residues: CASSVARSGGNTGELFF. CDR3 in DNA: TGTGCCAGCAGCGTAGCTAGGAGCGGGGGGAACACCGGGGAGCTGTTTTTT.

This chain links TRBV18 with TRBJ2-7, with 7 bases that match TRBD1. The germline CDR1 and CDR2 sequences are KGHSH and LQKENI. J was trimmed by 6 bases and V by 3 bases; bases with no gene match: 8. The CDR3 sequence is 14 residues long. CDR3 sequence (DNA): TGTGCCAGCTCACCTGTTACAGGGGAAAGCGAGCAGTACTTC. Amino acids: CASSPVTGESEQYF.

The chain links TRBV4-1 to TRBJ1-3; TRBD1 aligns across 9 bases. V lost 7 bases and J lost 2; bases outside the gene matches: 3. In germline, CDR1 is MGHRA, CDR2 YSYEKL. The CDR3 spans 14 residues. In DNA, the CDR3 is TGCGCCAGCACCTGGGACAGGGCTGGAAACACCATATATTTT. Its protein is CASTWDRAGNTIYF.

In its sample, this clone was seen once. The chain carries TRBV29-1 and TRBJ2-7; D not resolved. Trimming left V 7 bases short and J 4 bases short, with 11 bases between. Per germline, CDR1 SQVTM and CDR2 ANQGSEA. This CDR3 contains 11 residues. For the CDR3, the DNA is TGCAGCGCCGAATGGAGTTACGAGCAGTACTTC. This sequence encodes CSAEWSYEQYF.

This clone has more than one count but fewer than ten. CDR3 nucleotide sequence: TGTGCCAGCAGCGTCCGGGACAGGGGAAGGGACGAGCAGTACTTC. Protein sequence: CASSVRDRGRDEQYF. The gene calls are TRBV7-8 and TRBJ2-7, with 10 positions matching TRBD1. V shed 5 bases and J 5 bases; nucleotides not matched to a gene: 9. This CDR3 is built from 15 residues. Germline V gives CDR1 SGHVS, CDR2 FQNEAQ.

This chain connects TRBV7-2 to TRBJ1-1; maybe TRBD1 (5 bases). The CDR3 length is 14 residues. The germline gives CDR1 SGHTA, CDR2 FQGNSA. Trimming removed 4 bases at V and 0 bases at J, with 9 bases between. The CDR3 bases are TGTGCCAGCAGCTCGGGACTTCTGAACACTGAAGCTTTCTTT. The encoded protein is CASSSGLLNTEAFF.

The DNA for the CDR3 is TGTGCCAGCAGTTTGGGACAGCCTTCCGGCAATGAGCAGTTCTTC. Protein sequence: CASSLGQPSGNEQFF. The chain is built from TRBV27 and TRBJ2-1, with 7 bases lining up with TRBD1. This CDR3 spans 15 amino acids. From germline, CDR1 is MNHEY and CDR2 SMNVEV (reference sequence). With 3 bases clipped from V and 6 bases from J, the junction kept 8 bases outside the gene matches.

V gene TRBV19 combines with J gene TRBJ1-4; a possible D gene is TRBD1 (6 bases). V was clipped by 9 bases and J by 10 bases, with 18 bases between them. Germline V gene data show CDR1 as LNHDA and CDR2 as SQIVND (reference sequence). The CDR3 is made up of 13 amino acids. CDR3 amino acids: CASSQGGRVKLFF. The CDR3 DNA sequence: TGTGCCAGCTCACAGGGTGGAAGGGTAAAACTGTTTTTT.

The chain combines TRBV18 with TRBJ2-3; a possible D gene is TRBD1 (6 bases). The germline V and J ends were trimmed by 3 bases and 6 bases, with 16 bases remaining between them. Germline lookup yields CDR1 KGHSH and CDR2 LQKENI. This CDR3 contains 15 residues. Here the CDR3 DNA reads TGTGCCAGCTCACCCCAGCAGGGGTTGAGGGATACGCAGTATTTT. It translates to CASSPQQGLRDTQYF.

The chain uses TRBV7-9 and TRBJ2-3; TRBD1 agrees at 9 bases. The CDR3 extends over 13 amino acids. Germline V gene lookup returns CDR1 SEHNR and CDR2 FQNEAQ (reference sequence). V lost 8 bases to trimming and J lost 6 bases; unmatched junction nucleotides: 6. The DNA for the CDR3 is TGTGCCAGCGGTCCGACAGGGGGTGATACGCAGTATTTT. Its translation: CASGPTGGDTQYF.

This clone has only a few counts. CDR3 DNA sequence: TGTGCCAGCAGCGTAGAATATACTAGCGGGGCCACCGGGGAGCTGTTTTTT. This sequence encodes CASSVEYTSGATGELFF. V gene TRBV9 combines with J gene TRBJ2-2, with 10 positions matching TRBD2. CDR3 size: 17 residues. V trimming: 0 bases; J trimming: 4 bases; junction bases outside the gene matches: 6. Germline V gene data show CDR1 as SGDLS and CDR2 as YYNGEE.

A few counts support this clone. The J gene is TRBJ2-1, the V gene TRBV5-1, with 7 bases identical to TRBD1. Germline CDR1 SGHRS, CDR2 YFSETQ. The V and J ends lost 4 bases and 4 bases, in that order; junction bases with no gene match: 8. The CDR3 contains 15 residues. CDR3 sequence (DNA): TGCGCCAGCAGCCCAGAGGGACAGACTTACAATGAGCAGTTCTTC. Translation gives CASSPEGQTYNEQFF.

The chain recombines TRBV6-1 with TRBJ2-3; 7 nucleotides agree with TRBD1. V gave up 4 bases and J gave up 4 bases; unmatched junction bases: 2. The germline V gene has CDR1 MNHNS and CDR2 SASEGT. There are 13 residues in the CDR3. CDR3 DNA: TGTGCCAGCAGTGTCACAGGGGCAGATACGCAGTATTTT. As protein: CASSVTGADTQYF.

The chain is built from TRBV7-9 and TRBJ2-7, with a possible D match to TRBD1 (5 bases). Germline V gene lookup returns CDR1 SEHNR and CDR2 FQNEAQ (reference sequence). V was cut by 3 bases and J by 5 bases, with 14 bases left in between. The CDR3 extends over 14 amino acids. Here the CDR3 reads CASSLGTGQDEQYF. For the CDR3, the DNA is TGTGCCAGCAGCTTGGGAACAGGTCAGGACGAGCAGTACTTC.

The V and J genes are TRBV11-2 and TRBJ2-5; 7 positions agree with TRBD2. The CDR3 is 17 amino acids. Germline V gives CDR1 SGHAT, CDR2 FQNNGV. The ends lost 0 bases at V and 2 bases at J; junction bases unmatched: 9. CDR3 nucleotides: TGTGCCAGCAGCTTAGAGCCGGGACTAACACTACAAGAGACCCAGTACTTC. This encodes CASSLEPGLTLQETQYF. The full variable domain, its missing parts supplied by reference TRBV11-2 and TRBJ2-5, is EAGVAQSPRYKIIEKRQSVAFWCNPISGHATLYWYQQILGQGPKLLIQFQNNGVVDDSQLPKDRFSAERLKGVDSTLKIQPAKLEDSAVYLCASSLEPGLTLQETQYFGPGTRLLVL.

In its sample, this clone was seen a few times. This chain joins TRBV15 and TRBJ2-7; 12 bases line up with TRBD1. Germline trimming cut 2 bases from V and 7 bases from J; bases unmatched to any gene: 9. CDR1 LNHNV and CDR2 YYDKDF come from the germline V gene (reference sequence). This CDR3 contains 16 residues. In nucleotides, the CDR3 is TGTGCCACCAGCAGACGACCGGGACAGGGGGCGGAAGAGCAGTACTTC. This encodes CATSRRPGQGAEEQYF.

The sample holds a few counts of this clone. The chain uses TRBV7-7 and TRBJ2-7; D is possibly TRBD2 (5 bases). Looked up from germline, CDR1 is SSHAT and CDR2 is FNYEAQ (reference sequence). The V end lost 0 bases, the J end lost 3 bases, and 6 bases lay between the germline ends. The CDR3 is 13 amino acids. The DNA of the CDR3 is TGTGCCAGCAGCTTAGCGCGGGTCTACGAGCAGTACTTC. It yields the protein CASSLARVYEQYF.

The V gene is TRBV15, the J gene TRBJ1-2, with 9 bases aligning to TRBD1. There are 14 residues in the CDR3. Germline V gene sequence: CDR1 LNHNV, CDR2 YYDKDF (reference sequence). V lost 4 bases, J lost 7 bases, and 7 bases stayed unmatched. Here the CDR3 reads CATSKRQGVIGYTF. CDR3 coding DNA: TGTGCCACCAGCAAAAGACAGGGGGTAATTGGCTACACCTTC.

The chain employs TRBV6-1 and TRBJ2-1; D is perhaps TRBD1 (6 bases). The germline gives CDR1 MNHNS, CDR2 SASEGT. V was clipped by 2 bases and J by 6 bases, with 17 bases between them. The CDR3 has 16 amino acids. CDR3 residues: CASSEFGATGSNEQFF. CDR3 bases: TGTGCCAGCAGTGAATTCGGGGCTACAGGGTCCAATGAGCAGTTCTTC.